These 14 T cell receptor beta chains originate from one sample sequenced in a study of blood T cell repertoires in COVID-19. Only in-frame clones appear in the TCRdb table, and some are missing; sequencing was by immunoSEQ multiplex PCR. The data contain around 150,000 clones, roughly three quarters of them singletons. The specimen sequenced was peripheral blood. The source is a man aged 45-60 years with active or convalescent COVID-19.

The rearrangement links TRBV7-6 to TRBJ1-1; D is possibly TRBD1 (5 bases). Germline V gene data show CDR1 as SGHVS and CDR2 as FNYEAQ. The V end lost 6 bases, the J end lost 2 bases, and 7 bases lay between the germline ends. This CDR3 comprises 12 residues. CDR3 bases: TGTGCCAGCAGGGGACTAAACACTGAAGCTTTCTTT. Protein product: CASRGLNTEAFF.

The chain is built from TRBV6-5 and TRBJ2-7; 7 nucleotides align to TRBD1. Losses at the gene ends were 6 bases for V and 2 bases for J; bases not matched to a gene: 7. Germline loops: CDR1 MNHEY, CDR2 SVGAGI. The CDR3 length is 14 residues. CDR3 coding DNA: TGTGCCAGCAGGGCCGGGACAGCTACCTACGAGCAGTACTTC. It is translated as CASRAGTATYEQYF.

The genes are TRBV7-2 and TRBJ2-5; D possibly corresponds to TRBD2 (7 bases). CDR3 length: 12 residues. The germline CDR1 and CDR2 sequences are SGHTA and FQGNSA. V was trimmed by 8 bases and J by 7 bases, leaving 14 bases between them. The CDR3 here is CASLTRGGTQYF. In DNA, the CDR3 is TGTGCCAGCCTTACTAGGGGGGGGACCCAGTACTTC.

The rearrangement links TRBV6-5 to TRBJ1-1; 8 bases are shared with TRBD1. The CDR3 is made up of 15 amino acids. Germline CDR1 MNHEY, CDR2 SVGAGI. V lost 0 bases, J lost 6 bases, and 6 bases stayed unmatched. For the CDR3, the DNA is TGTGCCAGCAGTTACTCGATGGACAGGGTCGCTGAAGCTTTCTTT. Its protein is CASSYSMDRVAEAFF.

The chain uses TRBV29-1 and TRBJ2-7; TRBD1 aligns across 7 bases. Germline V CDR1 and CDR2: SQVTM, ANQGSEA. J was trimmed by 3 bases and V by 1 base; bases with no gene match: 6. The CDR3 consists of 14 residues. The CDR3 DNA follows: TGCAGCGTTGAAGCCTCTGGGACAGACTACGAGCAGTACTTC. Translating it yields CSVEASGTDYEQYF.

The sample holds one count of this clone. The gene calls are TRBV7-8 and TRBJ2-2, with TRBD2 matching over 8 bases. The length of the CDR3 is 16 residues. V gave up 5 bases and J gave up 0 bases; unmatched junction bases: 5. The germline CDR1 and CDR2 sequences are SGHVS and FQNEAQ. The CDR3 region is CASSPQAGANTGELFF. In nucleotides, the CDR3 is TGTGCCAGCAGCCCTCAAGCGGGAGCGAACACCGGGGAGCTGTTTTTT.

This CDR3 reads CATTDPVEWNQPQHF. CDR3 coding DNA: TGTGCCACCACCGATCCAGTGGAGTGGAATCAGCCCCAGCATTTT. The V and J genes are TRBV24-1 and TRBJ1-5, with no clear D. The germline V and J ends were trimmed by 8 bases and 4 bases, with 17 bases remaining between them. Germline CDR1 KGHDR, CDR2 SFDVKD. This CDR3 spans 15 amino acids.

This sequence joins TRBV5-5 and TRBJ1-4; 8 nucleotides match TRBD1. V dropped 6 bases and J dropped 4; count of bases not matched to a gene: 5. The CDR3 loop spans 14 amino acids. CDR1 is SGHKS, CDR2 YYEKEE, per germline (reference sequence). For the CDR3, the DNA is TGTGCCAGCATCCAAGACAGGGGTAATGAAAAACTGTTTTTT. The encoded protein is CASIQDRGNEKLFF.

This clone was observed a single time. DNA of the CDR3: TGTGCCAGCAGCCAAGAACGGTCAGATCCGGGACAGGGTCTAGCGATATATGGCTACACCTTC. Protein product: CASSQERSDPGQGLAIYGYTF. The chain joins TRBV3-1 (or the pseudogene TRBV3-2) to TRBJ1-2, with TRBD1 matching over 9 bases. The trim removed 0 bases at V and 5 bases at J, leaving 22 bases unmatched. The CDR3 runs 21 residues. Germline V lookup: CDR1 LGHDT, CDR2 YNNKEL (reference sequence).

The CDR3 DNA is TGTGCCACCAGTGATTTGCATATTCAGTACTTC. Protein sequence: CATSDLHIQYF. The V gene is TRBV24-1, the J gene TRBJ2-4; D is undetermined. The CDR3 loop spans 11 amino acids. The germline V gene has CDR1 KGHDR and CDR2 SFDVKD. V was pared by 0 bases and J by 10 bases, with 3 bases between.

The chain couples TRBV5-1 to TRBJ2-2; weak D call: TRBD2 (6 bases). Germline V gives CDR1 SGHRS, CDR2 YFSETQ. V gave up 7 bases and J gave up 2 bases, with 12 bases separating them. This CDR3 region has 14 residues. CDR3 region: CASGGSKNTGELFF. CDR3 coding DNA: TGCGCCAGCGGGGGGAGCAAAAACACCGGGGAGCTGTTTTTT.

V gene TRBV3-1 (or the pseudogene TRBV3-2) combines with J gene TRBJ1-2; possibly TRBD1 for D (6 bases). The germline V gene encodes CDR1 LGHDT and CDR2 YNNKEL (reference sequence). The CDR3 loop spans 14 amino acids. V dropped 0 bases and J dropped 8 bases, with 13 bases sitting between them. The CDR3 loop is CASSQDYRVRGYTF. The CDR3 DNA reads TGTGCCAGCAGCCAAGATTACAGGGTAAGAGGCTACACCTTC.

This chain links TRBV15 with TRBJ2-3, with unresolved D. The CDR3 runs 14 residues. Germline CDR1 LNHNV, CDR2 YYDKDF (reference sequence). V lost 0 bases to trimming and J lost 1 base, with 5 bases between them. CDR3 nucleotide sequence: TGTGCCACCAGCAGAGATCCGGGCACAGATACGCAGTATTTT. Protein sequence: CATSRDPGTDTQYF.

The chain couples TRBV10-3 to TRBJ2-7, with D possibly matching TRBD1 (5 bases). Per the germline V gene, CDR1 is ENHRY and CDR2 is SYGVKD. This CDR3 contains 16 residues. V gave up 0 bases and J gave up 4 bases, with 16 bases separating them. The CDR3 DNA sequence: TGTGCCATCAGTGAGTCGACGGCAGGGATAACTTACGAGCAGTACTTC. Its translation: CAISESTAGITYEQYF.